The sequence of this T cell receptor (beta chain) was determined in a study of beta chain features in type 1 diabetes. Findings and caveats of the study: Diminished insertions and augmented deletions at VDJ junctions characterized type 1 diabetes patients. TCRB CDR3s from Type 1 diabetes patients were moderately but significantly shorter in all four CD4+ subsets.

The ends were cut back, 7 bases at V and 3 bases at J, with 16 bases in the middle. Germline CDR1 reads MDHEN; CDR2 reads SYDVKM. CDR3 length equals 15 residues. As concerns this clone: Its antigen is as yet unknown.

Every bit of the isolated RNA underwent reverse transcription, so sequencing read expressed TCRB transcripts. Approximately 3.7 million reads per sample on average were obtained from naive, central memory and regulatory T cell samples. Assay: immunoSEQ multiplex PCR; the TCRdb copy retains only in-frame clones and omits some. The repertoire holds 240,000 or so clones, with around 20% as singletons. CD45RO/CCR7/CD25/CD127/CD95/CD27 sorting isolated CD4+ naive, central memory, regulatory and stem cell-like memory cells. Specimen: naive CD4+ T cells from blood. The chain joins TRBV28 to TRBJ1-3; D is unclear. The source of this sequence is a woman aged 40 to 50 with type 1 diabetes. The CDR3 loop reads CASNTPTSIGNTIYF. The DNA for the CDR3 is TGTGCCAGCAACACGCCCACGTCGATTGGAAACACCATATATTTT.